Described below is a single T cell receptor beta chain sequence and its context. Its target is unknown. The CDR3 is 12 amino acids. Trimming removed 5 bases at V and 2 bases at J, with 6 bases between. Germline CDR1 is SGHDN and CDR2 is FVKESK. Assay used: immunoSEQ multiplex PCR; TCRdb lists only in-frame clones, some missing. The table lists roughly 32,000 clones, around 95% of them singletons. This sample was taken from a study of T cells in tuberculosis. For the study at large: CD1B tetramers identified T cells specific for mycobacterial lipid GMM. This South African cohort compared adolescents with or without latent tuberculosis against adults with active tuberculosis. The study, taken as a whole, reports: Using the GMM-specific repertoire gave around 90% accuracy versus approximately 66% with motifs. The TCR-beta difference was not significant; alpha differences partly reflected length.

V is TRBV14 and J is TRBJ1-2, with D unresolved. The specimen was PBMCs. The receptor was isolated from a donor between 10 and 29 years old with latent tuberculosis or without tuberculosis infection. CDR3 in amino acids: CASSIQNYGYTF. CDR3 coding DNA: TGTGCCAGCAGCATCCAGAACTATGGCTACACCTTC.